Listed below are T cell receptor beta chains from one sample, sequenced in a study of PD-1 blockade in classical Hodgkin lymphoma. Produced via immunoSEQ multiplex PCR; TCRdb's table is partial and in-frame only. The sample has 40,000 to 55,000 clones, 88% seen once. Material: peripheral blood mononuclear cells (PBMCs), obtained at baseline. All receptors derive from a human donor with classical Hodgkin lymphoma. Each CDR3 is given with its conserved first and last residue. Each record gives: V gene, clone size, D gene, J gene, CDR3 protein, CDR3 DNA. D genes are given only for firm matches. Some rows have no size entry. The others give once, few or many, or a class for an expanded clone.

>TRBV5-1|NA|NA|TRBJ2-3
CASSLGGGPPANTQYF
TGCGCCAGCAGCTTGGGAGGCGGCCCCCCGGCGAATACGCAGTATTTT
>TRBV27|NA|TRBD1|TRBJ2-3
CASSSRDREADTQYF
TGTGCCAGCAGTTCCCGGGACAGGGAAGCAGATACGCAGTATTTT
>TRBV28|NA|TRBD1|TRBJ2-3
CASSYPGTASTDTQYF
TGTGCCAGCAGTTATCCTGGGACAGCCAGCACAGATACGCAGTATTTT
>TRBV27|NA|TRBD1|TRBJ1-2
CASSKQGFNYGYTF
TGTGCCAGCAGTAAACAGGGGTTTAACTATGGCTACACCTTC
>TRBV13|NA|NA|TRBJ2-7
CASSSGSQRLGEQYF
TGTGCCAGCAGCTCCGGATCGCAGCGTTTGGGCGAGCAGTACTTC
>TRBV6-1|NA|NA|TRBJ1-5
CASSEQGLNQPQHF
TGTGCCAGCAGTGAACAGGGGTTGAATCAGCCCCAGCATTTT
>TRBV5-4|once|NA|TRBJ2-5
CASSELRYQETQYF
TGTGCCAGCAGCGAATTGCGGTACCAAGAGACCCAGTACTTC
>TRBV28|NA|NA|TRBJ1-2
CASSFRLNYGYTF
TGTGCCAGCAGTTTTAGGCTTAACTATGGCTACACCTTC
>TRBV21-1|NA|NA|TRBJ2-3
CASSKLAGVTDTQYF
TGTGCCAGCAGCAAACTAGCGGGGGTCACAGATACGCAGTATTTT
>TRBV7-2|NA|NA|TRBJ1-5
CASSPQVYSNQPQHF
TGTGCCAGCAGCCCACAGGTTTATAGCAATCAGCCCCAGCATTTT
>TRBV28|NA|NA|TRBJ1-1
CATTWANTEAFF
TGTGCCACCACTTGGGCGAACACTGAAGCTTTCTTT
>TRBV27|NA|NA|TRBJ1-1
CASRLTGTTEAFF
TGTGCCAGCAGACTTACAGGGACCACTGAAGCTTTCTTT
>TRBV7-2|NA|NA|TRBJ1-3
CASSLAVSGNTIYF
TGTGCCAGCAGCTTAGCTGTCTCTGGAAACACCATATATTTT
>TRBV27|NA|NA|TRBJ2-6
CASSLGSSGANVLTF
TGTGCCAGCAGTTTAGGCTCCTCTGGGGCCAACGTCCTGACTTTC
>TRBV5-8|NA|NA|TRBJ1-1
CASSLDRDKLTEAFF
TGTGCCAGCAGCTTGGACAGGGACAAATTAACTGAAGCTTTCTTT
>TRBV6-1|NA|TRBD1|TRBJ2-2
CASSSGTGRAGELFF
TGTGCCAGCAGTTCCGGGACAGGGAGGGCCGGGGAGCTGTTTTTT